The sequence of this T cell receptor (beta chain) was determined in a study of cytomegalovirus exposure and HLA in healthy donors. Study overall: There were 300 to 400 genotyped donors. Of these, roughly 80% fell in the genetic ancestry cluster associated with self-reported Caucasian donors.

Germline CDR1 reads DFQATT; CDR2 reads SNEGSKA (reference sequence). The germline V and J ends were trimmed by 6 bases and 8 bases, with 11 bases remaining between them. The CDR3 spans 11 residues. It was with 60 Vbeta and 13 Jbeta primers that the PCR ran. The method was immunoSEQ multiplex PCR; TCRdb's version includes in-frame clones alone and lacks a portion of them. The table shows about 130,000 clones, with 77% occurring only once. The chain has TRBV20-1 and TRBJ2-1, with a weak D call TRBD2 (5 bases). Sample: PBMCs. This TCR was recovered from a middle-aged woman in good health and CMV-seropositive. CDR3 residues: CSAEVAYEQFF. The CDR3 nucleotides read TGCAGTGCCGAGGTAGCGTATGAGCAGTTCTTC.